Presented here are 20 T cell receptor beta chains from one specimen sequenced in a study of cytomegalovirus exposure and HLA in healthy donors. Use of 60 Vbeta and 13 Jbeta primers characterized the PCR. Sequenced by immunoSEQ multiplex PCR; TCRdb stores in-frame clones only, minus some. Of about 170,000 clones in the sample, roughly 80% are singletons; the top ten hold 3% to 3.5%. Material: PBMCs. These TCRs come from a female donor in good health and CMV-seronegative.

With respect to this clone: One end of the junction is discordant with germline, which a read error may explain. J is TRBJ2-2 and V is TRBV7-7; 9 bases fit TRBD2. Germline V lookup: CDR1 SSHAT, CDR2 FNYEAQ (reference sequence). The CDR3 runs 18 residues. The CDR3 bases are TGTGCTAGCAGCTTACGATCCCTAGCGGGGAAGAACACCGGGGAGCTGTTTTTT. Translated: CASSLRSLAGKNTGELFF.

The rearrangement joins TRBV5-6 to TRBJ2-7; the match to TRBD2 covers 10 bases. The CDR3 is made up of 14 amino acids. V trimming: 4 bases; J trimming: 5 bases; junction bases outside the gene matches: 6. Germline V gene sequence: CDR1 SGHDT, CDR2 YYEEEE. The chain's CDR3 is CASSRTSGLNEQYF. Here the CDR3 DNA reads TGTGCCAGCAGCAGGACTAGCGGCCTCAACGAGCAGTACTTC.

The chain links TRBV7-9 to TRBJ2-1, with D perhaps matching TRBD2 (6 bases). Trimming pared 3 bases from V and 6 bases from J, leaving 9 bases between. This CDR3 is built from 13 residues. CDR1 SEHNR and CDR2 FQNEAQ come from the germline V gene (reference sequence). In DNA form, the CDR3 reads TGTGCCAGCAGCTTGACGGGAGTCAATGAGCAGTTCTTC. Protein product: CASSLTGVNEQFF. Filled out from reference TRBV7-9 and TRBJ2-1, the complete variable domain reads DTGVSQNPRHKITKRGQNVTFRCDPISEHNRLYWYRQTLGQGPEFLTYFQNEAQLEKSRLLSDRFSAERPKGSFSTLEIQRTEQGDSAMYLCASSLTGVNEQFFGPGTRLTVL.

The rearrangement uses TRBV28 and TRBJ2-7; the D is unclear. V lost 6 bases to trimming and J lost 3 bases, with 15 bases between them. Germline assignment: CDR1 MDHEN and CDR2 SYDVKM. This CDR3 spans 14 amino acids. Here the CDR3 reads CASRRYRESYEQYF. DNA of the CDR3: TGTGCCAGCAGACGCTACAGAGAGAGCTACGAGCAGTACTTC.

The rearrangement links TRBV29-1 to TRBJ1-6, with D maybe TRBD1 (5 bases). V was shortened by 6 bases and J by 10 bases, with 19 bases between the two germline ends. There are 14 residues in the CDR3. CDR1 is SQVTM, CDR2 ANQGSEA, per germline. The CDR3, as DNA: TGCAGCGTGGGGACCGGGACTAGAGGGTCACCCCTCCACTTT. It encodes CSVGTGTRGSPLHF.

The chain recombines TRBV6-9 with TRBJ1-6; D gene unclear. Trimming pared 7 bases from V and 7 bases from J, leaving 17 bases between. Germline V gene sequence: CDR1 MNHGY, CDR2 SVAAGI. The CDR3 loop spans 15 amino acids. Here the CDR3 DNA reads TGTGCCAGCACCCCTCCCCGAAGCGAGAATTCACCCCTCCACTTT. This gives the protein CASTPPRSENSPLHF.

This chain uses TRBV5-6 with TRBJ1-2, with TRBD1 identical over 9 bases. Germline values: CDR1 SGHDT, CDR2 YYEEEE. CDR3 size: 16 residues. V lost 4 bases, J lost 4 bases, and 11 bases stayed unmatched. CDR3 residues: CASSPAGGQGTYGYTF. The DNA of the CDR3 is TGTGCCAGCAGCCCGGCAGGTGGACAGGGGACCTATGGCTACACCTTC.

The sample holds one count of this clone. The chain employs TRBV27 and TRBJ2-1; a weak D match, TRBD1 (6 bases). The CDR3 runs 15 residues. Germline values: CDR1 MNHEY, CDR2 SMNVEV (reference sequence). Trimming pared 7 bases from V and 4 bases from J, leaving 17 bases between. The CDR3 nucleotides are TGTGCCAGCACGATTGACAGGACCCTATACAATGAGCAGTTCTTC. Its protein product is CASTIDRTLYNEQFF.

This rearrangement joins TRBV12-5 to TRBJ2-2; 10 bases align to TRBD2. There are 17 residues in the CDR3. Germline V lookup: CDR1 LGHNT, CDR2 FRNRAP. The V and J ends lost 0 bases and 3 bases, in that order; junction bases with no gene match: 4. The CDR3 is CASGLVKSGRDTGELFF. The CDR3, as DNA: TGTGCTAGTGGTTTGGTAAAGAGCGGGAGGGACACCGGGGAGCTGTTTTTT.

The chain is built from TRBV29-1 and TRBJ2-6; tentative D call: TRBD1 (5 bases). Trimming stripped 1 base from V and 4 bases from J, with 11 bases between. The CDR3 is 15 amino acids. Germline V lookup: CDR1 SQVTM, CDR2 ANQGSEA. For the CDR3, the DNA is TGCAGCGTTGAAGTTTGGGGCCCCGGGGCCAACGTCCTGACTTTC. Its translation is CSVEVWGPGANVLTF.

Only a few counts were recorded for this clone. The chain recombines TRBV4-2 with TRBJ2-2; 11 bases match TRBD2. V shed 6 bases, J shed 8 bases, and the junction held 20 bases outside the gene matches. Germline V CDR1 and CDR2: LGHNA, YNFKEQ. This CDR3 has 19 residues. CDR3 DNA: TGTGCCAGCAGTTGGCTAGCGGGGGGCCGAAATTTGGGTTGGGGGGAGCTGTTTTTT. The encoded protein is CASSWLAGGRNLGWGELFF.

The rearrangement uses TRBV7-2 and TRBJ1-2; D remains ambiguous. Germline V gives CDR1 SGHTA, CDR2 FQGNSA. CDR3 length equals 14 residues. Deletions cut 1 base from V and 0 bases from J, with 6 bases between. CDR3 loop: CASSLGGPNYGYTF. CDR3 nucleotide sequence: TGTGCCAGCAGCTTAGGTGGCCCTAACTATGGCTACACCTTC.

V gene TRBV1 combines with J gene TRBJ2-7; no DNA check was done on the table's D call, TRBD2. TRBV1 is labeled a pseudogene. The CDR3 extends over 17 amino acids. The CDR3 is CTSSQDRTSGISYEQYF. DNA for the CDR3: TGCACCAGCAGCCAAGATCGAACAAGCGGGATCTCCTACGAGCAGTACTTC.

J is TRBJ2-7 and V is TRBV7-9; 9 positions agree with TRBD1. The germline gives CDR1 SEHNR, CDR2 FQNEAQ (reference sequence). J gave up 1 base and V 3 bases, and 4 bases lay outside the gene matches. This CDR3 is built from 15 residues. The CDR3 bases are TGTGCCAGCAGCTTCGCGACAGGGGGGTCCTACGAGCAGTACTTC. The encoded protein is CASSFATGGSYEQYF.

V usage is TRBV6-1 and J usage is TRBJ2-2; D is undetermined. CDR3 length: 13 amino acids. Germline V gene lookup returns CDR1 MNHNS and CDR2 SASEGT. Trimming left V 0 bases short and J 8 bases short, with 7 bases between. CDR3 amino acids: CASSEAGRGELFF. DNA for the CDR3: TGTGCCAGCAGTGAAGCTGGCAGGGGGGAGCTGTTTTTT.

The V call is TRBV11-1, the J call TRBJ1-1, with 7 bases fitting TRBD1. With V trimmed by 1 base and J by 2 bases, 4 bases remained unmatched. CDR1 and CDR2 (germline): SGHAT, FQDESV (reference sequence). The CDR3 contains 15 residues. CDR3 region: CASSLVGTVNTEAFF. CDR3 DNA: TGTGCCAGCAGCTTAGTTGGGACAGTCAACACTGAAGCTTTCTTT.

This chain uses TRBV15 with TRBJ2-1, with 13 positions matching TRBD2. The germline gives CDR1 LNHNV, CDR2 YYDKDF (reference sequence). The CDR3 contains 16 residues. V lost 3 bases and J lost 3; bases outside the gene matches: 2. The CDR3 is CATSRGTSGNYNEQFF. As DNA, the CDR3 is TGTGCCACCAGCAGGGGGACTAGCGGGAACTACAATGAGCAGTTCTTC.

This chain connects TRBV28 to TRBJ1-4; no definite D call. V dropped 7 bases and J dropped 7 bases, with 19 bases sitting between them. The CDR3 extends over 15 amino acids. CDR1 is MDHEN and CDR2 is SYDVKM in the germline V gene. The CDR3: CASNSEGTRREKLFF. Here the CDR3 DNA reads TGTGCCAGCAACTCGGAGGGAACGCGGCGTGAAAAACTGTTTTTT.

The chain is built from TRBV18 and TRBJ2-2; TRBD1 matches at 8 bases. J was trimmed by 7 bases and V by 3 bases; bases with no gene match: 7. Germline CDR1 and CDR2: KGHSH and LQKENI. This CDR3 region has 15 residues. The CDR3 spells CASSPETGVVGELFF. In nucleotides, the CDR3 is TGTGCCAGCTCACCGGAGACAGGGGTGGTCGGGGAGCTGTTTTTT.

This clone was picked up one time. The rearrangement joins TRBV29-1 to TRBJ1-1, with D possibly matching TRBD1 (5 bases). Trimming took off 8 bases at V and 5 bases at J, with 15 bases between the two ends. The CDR3 is made up of 12 amino acids. Germline V CDR1 and CDR2: SQVTM, ANQGSEA. The CDR3 here is CSILRGGTEAFF. CDR3 sequence (DNA): TGCAGCATCCTTCGGGGGGGTACTGAAGCTTTCTTT.